Listed here is a single T cell receptor (beta chain). The sample belongs to a study of blood T cells in healthy people across ages. The CDR3 is 14 residues long. Trimming shortened V by 7 bases and J by 9 bases, and 16 bases separated the two germline ends. A J-beta primer mix and a sample-barcoded 5' primer were used in a second PCR of roughly 7 to 12 cycles. TCRdb re-called the 5' RACE reads through MiXCR, storing one row per CDR3 protein. The data show over 500,000 distinct CDR3 sequences, about a quarter seen once. The same specimen was also included in a second study, on T cells of mothers and their children.

Sequenced sample: blood. J is TRBJ1-6 and V is TRBV12-3 or TRBV12-4; TRBD1 might be the D (6 bases). This sequence was found in a boy aged 2 to 10 in good health. For the CDR3, the DNA is TGTGCCAGCAAGCTGGACAGTTTGAGTTCACCCCTCCACTTT. This translates into CASKLDSLSSPLHF.